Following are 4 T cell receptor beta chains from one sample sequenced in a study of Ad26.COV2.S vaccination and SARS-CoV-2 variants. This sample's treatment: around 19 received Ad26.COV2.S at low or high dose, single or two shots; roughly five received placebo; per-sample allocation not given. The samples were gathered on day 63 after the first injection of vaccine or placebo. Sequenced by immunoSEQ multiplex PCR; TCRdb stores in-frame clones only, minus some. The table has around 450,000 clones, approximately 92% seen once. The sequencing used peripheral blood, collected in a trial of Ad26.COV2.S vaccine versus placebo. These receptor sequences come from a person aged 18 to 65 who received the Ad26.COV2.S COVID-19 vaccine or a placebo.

The CDR3: CATSDPRGDRYEQYF. CDR3 nucleotides: TGTGCCACCAGTGACCCAAGGGGGGATCGCTACGAGCAGTACTTC. The rearrangement joins TRBV24-1 to TRBJ2-7; either TRBD1 or TRBD2 may fit D (6 bases each). The CDR3 covers 15 residues. The germline CDR1 and CDR2 sequences are KGHDR and SFDVKD. Trimming stripped 4 bases from V and 3 bases from J, with 15 bases between.

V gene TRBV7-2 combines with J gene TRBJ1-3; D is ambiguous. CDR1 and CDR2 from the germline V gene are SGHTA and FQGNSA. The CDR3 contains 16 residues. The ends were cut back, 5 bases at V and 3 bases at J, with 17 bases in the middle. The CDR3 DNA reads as TGTGCCAGCAGCCCCAGGCCAGGATCCTTTGGAAACACCATATATTTT. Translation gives CASSPRPGSFGNTIYF.

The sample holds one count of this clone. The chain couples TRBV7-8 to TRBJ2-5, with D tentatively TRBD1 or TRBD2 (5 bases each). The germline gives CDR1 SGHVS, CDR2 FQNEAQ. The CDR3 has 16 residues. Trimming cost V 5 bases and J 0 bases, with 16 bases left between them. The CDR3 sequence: CASSPSRGLNQETQYF. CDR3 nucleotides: TGTGCCAGCAGCCCGAGCCGGGGCCTAAACCAAGAGACCCAGTACTTC.

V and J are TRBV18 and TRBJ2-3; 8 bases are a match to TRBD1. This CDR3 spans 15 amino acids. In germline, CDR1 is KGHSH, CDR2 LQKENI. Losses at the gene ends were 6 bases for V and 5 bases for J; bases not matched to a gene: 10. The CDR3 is CASSIGQGNGDTQYF. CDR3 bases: TGTGCCAGCTCCATCGGACAGGGCAACGGAGATACGCAGTATTTT.